These 24 T cell receptor beta chains were sequenced from one sample in a study of OX40 agonist ivuxolimab in advanced cancers. Using immunoSEQ multiplex PCR, the repertoire was profiled, and TCRdb retains in-frame clones only, with some absent. The sample has tens of thousands of clones; roughly nine tenths are singletons. The material sequenced was CD4+ or CD8+ T cells sorted from blood, taken in a trial of the OX40 agonist ivuxolimab. The origin of the receptors is an adult with an advanced solid tumor such as melanoma, head and neck, liver or kidney cancer.

This clone was detected a few times. V is TRBV5-6 and J is TRBJ2-5; tentative D call: TRBD1 (6 bases). The germline CDR1 and CDR2 sequences are SGHDT and YYEEEE. This CDR3 region has 15 residues. The V gene lost 4 bases and the J gene lost 5 bases, with 18 bases spanning the gap. The CDR3 sequence is CASSSKDQGWETQYF. CDR3 bases: TGTGCCAGCAGCAGTAAAGATCAGGGGTGGGAGACCCAGTACTTC.

The rearrangement links TRBV30 to TRBJ1-1; 8 bases fit TRBD1. The germline V gene encodes CDR1 GTSNPN and CDR2 SVGIG (reference sequence). The CDR3 totals 15 residues. V was clipped by 3 bases and J by 0 bases; unmatched bases: 6. The CDR3 nucleotides read TGTGCCTGGAGCGTGGACAGGGAAATGAACACTGAAGCTTTCTTT. Protein: CAWSVDREMNTEAFF.

The chain couples TRBV28 to TRBJ2-1, with TRBD1 identical over 8 bases. The V gene's germline CDR1 is MDHEN and CDR2 SYDVKM. This CDR3 is 16 amino acids long. Germline trimming cut 3 bases from V and 7 bases from J; bases unmatched to any gene: 11. In DNA form, the CDR3 reads TGTGCCAGCAGTTTCCCTTTACAACAGGGGGTGAATGAGCAGTTCTTC. Protein: CASSFPLQQGVNEQFF. Using reference TRBV28 and TRBJ2-1 for the parts outside the CDR3, the full variable domain is DVKVTQSSRYLVKRTGEKVFLECVQDMDHENMFWYRQDPGLGLRLIYFSYDVKMKEKGDIPEGYSVSREKKERFSLILESASTNQTSMYLCASSFPLQQGVNEQFFGPGTRLTVL.

V usage is TRBV5-4 and J usage is TRBJ1-2; D may be TRBD1 (5 bases). The CDR3 has 15 amino acids. CDR1 and CDR2 (germline): SGHNT, YYREEE (reference sequence). V was clipped by 5 bases and J by 3 bases, with 17 bases between them. The DNA for the CDR3 is TGTGCCAGCAGAGAAGGGACGGGGAAGGACTATGGCTACACCTTC. Translation: CASREGTGKDYGYTF.

The rearrangement uses TRBV27 and TRBJ1-2; D ambiguous. Germline V gene lookup returns CDR1 MNHEY and CDR2 SMNVEV (reference sequence). CDR3 length: 16 residues. Trimming took off 4 bases at V and 1 base at J, with 16 bases between the two ends. The DNA for the CDR3 is TGTGCCAGCAGTTCGGCGTTAGGACTGTTTAACTATGGCTACACCTTC. Its protein is CASSSALGLFNYGYTF.

V usage is TRBV5-6 and J usage is TRBJ2-1, with no clear D. There are 12 residues in the CDR3. Deletions cut 2 bases from V and 9 bases from J, with 9 bases between. Germline V gene lookup returns CDR1 SGHDT and CDR2 YYEEEE. CDR3 DNA sequence: TGTGCCAGCAGCTTAGTTAGAGGTGAGCAGTTCTTC. Its translation: CASSLVRGEQFF.

The chain carries TRBV9 and TRBJ1-1; possibly TRBD1 for D (6 bases). This CDR3 region has 15 residues. Germline V lookup: CDR1 SGDLS, CDR2 YYNGEE. V was pared by 0 bases and J by 4 bases, with 13 bases between. The CDR3 DNA reads as TGTGCCAGCAGCGTAGAGCAGGGACACGGCACTGAAGCTTTCTTT. Amino acids: CASSVEQGHGTEAFF.

The chain carries TRBV7-9 and TRBJ1-1, with D possibly being TRBD1 (5 bases). The CDR3 length is 12 residues. Germline CDR1 and CDR2: SEHNR and FQNEAQ (reference sequence). V was shortened by 1 base and J by 7 bases, with 7 bases between the two germline ends. The CDR3 DNA follows: TGTGCCAGCAGCTTAGGACAGATTGAAGCTTTCTTT. Translating gives CASSLGQIEAFF. Together with reference TRBV7-9 and TRBJ1-1, the CDR3 gives the full variable domain: DTGVSQNPRHKITKRGQNVTFRCDPISEHNRLYWYRQTLGQGPEFLTYFQNEAQLEKSRLLSDRFSAERPKGSFSTLEIQRTEQGDSAMYLCASSLGQIEAFFGQGTRLTVV.

The chain links TRBV7-9 to TRBJ2-3, with 9 bases lining up with TRBD2. The V gene's germline CDR1 is SEHNR and CDR2 FQNEAQ (reference sequence). The V and J ends lost 5 bases and 6 bases, in that order; junction bases with no gene match: 15. The CDR3 is 17 amino acids. The CDR3 nucleotides are TGTGCCAGCAGCCCCGGGGACAGCGGGGGGCAGGAGGATACGCAGTATTTT. This encodes CASSPGDSGGQEDTQYF.

The genes are TRBV30 and TRBJ2-7, with 8 bases aligning to TRBD2. V dropped 0 bases and J dropped 0; count of bases not matched to a gene: 4. The CDR3 runs 15 residues. Germline CDR1 GTSNPN, CDR2 SVGIG (reference sequence). This CDR3 is CAWSVLSGVSYEQYF. In nucleotides, the CDR3 is TGTGCCTGGAGTGTACTTAGCGGGGTCTCCTACGAGCAGTACTTC.

CDR3 nucleotides: TGTGCCAGCAGTTCGGGCTCTGGAAACACCATATATTTT. It specifies CASSSGSGNTIYF. The chain has TRBV6-6 and TRBJ1-3, with unresolved D. V lost 4 bases, J lost 0 bases, and 4 bases lay in between. There are 13 residues in the CDR3. CDR1 is MNHNY, CDR2 SVGAGI, per germline (reference sequence).

The chain is built from TRBV4-1 and TRBJ1-1; weak D call: TRBD1 (5 bases). The CDR3 extends over 16 amino acids. Trimming removed 3 bases from V and 0 bases from J, with 14 bases in between. From germline, CDR1 is MGHRA and CDR2 YSYEKL. CDR3 DNA sequence: TGCGCCAGCAGCCATCACGGCGACAGTTTGAACACTGAAGCTTTCTTT. Its protein is CASSHHGDSLNTEAFF.

The chain couples TRBV29-1 to TRBJ2-7; D gene unclear. The CDR3 has 13 amino acids. V gave up 0 bases and J gave up 7 bases, with 13 bases separating them. Germline V lookup: CDR1 SQVTM, CDR2 ANQGSEA. The CDR3 sequence: CSVEEGLTREQYF. In nucleotides, the CDR3 is TGCAGCGTTGAAGAGGGCCTGACGCGTGAGCAGTACTTC.

This chain uses TRBV5-1 with TRBJ1-3, with 7 bases that match TRBD1. The CDR3 has 20 residues. CDR1 is SGHRS, CDR2 YFSETQ, per germline. Germline trimming cut 4 bases from V and 0 bases from J; bases unmatched to any gene: 19. CDR3 sequence (DNA): TGCGCCAGCAGCCCCGGGACAGTCCCCGTTGGACTTTACTCTGGAAACACCATATATTTT. This gives the protein CASSPGTVPVGLYSGNTIYF.

The chain recombines TRBV30 with TRBJ2-3; D unclear. Trimming took off 0 bases at V and 2 bases at J, with 9 bases between the two ends. The CDR3 consists of 14 residues. The V gene's germline CDR1 is GTSNPN and CDR2 SVGIG (reference sequence). The CDR3 spells CAWSVLGITDTQYF. The CDR3 region has the DNA TGTGCCTGGAGTGTACTCGGTATCACAGATACGCAGTATTTT.

The chain's CDR3 is CASSFRSGSSEQFF. CDR3 in DNA: TGTGCCAGCAGTTTTCGGTCCGGGTCGTCTGAGCAGTTCTTC. J is TRBJ2-1 and V is TRBV27, with D uncertain. Deletions cut 3 bases from V and 9 bases from J, with 15 bases between. Germline CDR1 reads MNHEY; CDR2 reads SMNVEV (reference sequence). The CDR3 contains 14 residues.

V gene TRBV5-6 combines with J gene TRBJ2-5, with no clear D. The CDR3 runs 13 residues. Germline loops: CDR1 SGHDT, CDR2 YYEEEE. The germline V and J ends were trimmed by 4 bases and 5 bases, with 12 bases remaining between them. The CDR3 region has the DNA TGTGCCAGCAGCCTCTGGGTCGGGGAGACCCAGTACTTC. Encoded protein: CASSLWVGETQYF.

The chain recombines TRBV19 with TRBJ1-1; D is unclear. Germline V gene sequence: CDR1 LNHDA, CDR2 SQIVND (reference sequence). The CDR3 spans 12 residues. The V end lost 3 bases, the J end lost 4 bases, and 6 bases lay between the germline ends. The CDR3 is CASSMGATEAFF. The CDR3 region has the DNA TGTGCCAGTAGTATGGGTGCCACTGAAGCTTTCTTT.

This clone appeared once. The V call is TRBV15, the J call TRBJ2-3; no definite D call. CDR1 is LNHNV, CDR2 YYDKDF, per germline (reference sequence). The CDR3 extends over 16 amino acids. With 4 bases removed from V and 2 bases from J, the gap between germline ends came to 16 bases. The CDR3 nucleotides are TGTGCCACCAGCAAAGCATGGGAACTCCCCACAGATACGCAGTATTTT. Translating gives CATSKAWELPTDTQYF.

The chain is built from TRBV6-6 and TRBJ2-7; TRBD1 agrees at 8 bases. Losses at the gene ends were 8 bases for V and 5 bases for J; bases not matched to a gene: 8. Germline V gene data show CDR1 as MNHNY and CDR2 as SVGAGI (reference sequence). This CDR3 region has 13 residues. CDR3 sequence: CASGLGQGNEQYF. In nucleotides, the CDR3 is TGTGCCAGCGGTCTAGGACAGGGAAACGAGCAGTACTTC.

This chain connects TRBV4-2 to TRBJ1-5, with TRBD1 matching over 8 bases. CDR3 length equals 16 residues. Germline CDR1 LGHNA, CDR2 YNFKEQ. The J segment lost 2 bases and the V segment lost 0 bases, leaving 3 bases of the junction unmatched. Here the CDR3 reads CASSQEEGQGNQPQHF. CDR3 sequence (DNA): TGTGCCAGCAGCCAAGAGGAGGGACAGGGCAATCAGCCCCAGCATTTT.

V is TRBV5-8 and J is TRBJ2-2; 12 bases map to TRBD2. The CDR3 spans 16 residues. Germline CDR1 reads SGHTS; CDR2 reads YDEGEE. Trimming took 4 bases from V and 1 from J; bases not matched to a gene: 2. Here the CDR3 reads CASSQLAGGNTGELFF. CDR3 nucleotide sequence: TGTGCCAGCAGCCAACTAGCGGGAGGGAACACCGGGGAGCTGTTTTTT. The full variable domain, its missing parts supplied by reference TRBV5-8 and TRBJ2-2, is EAGVTQSPTHLIKTRGQQATLRCSPISGHTSVYWYQQALGLGLQFLLWYDEGEERNRGNFPPRFSGRQFPNYSSELNVNALELEDSALYLCASSQLAGGNTGELFFGEGSRLTVL.

The chain links TRBV5-5 to TRBJ1-4; 9 nucleotides agree with TRBD1. The J segment lost 8 bases and the V segment lost 0 bases, leaving 11 bases of the junction unmatched. The CDR3 totals 17 residues. Germline CDR1 SGHKS, CDR2 YYEKEE (reference sequence). The CDR3 coding sequence is TGTGCCAGCAGCTTGGTGGGACAGGGTGAATACCTGGAAAAACTGTTTTTT. It yields the protein CASSLVGQGEYLEKLFF.

V is TRBV4-1 and J is TRBJ1-1, with 7 bases that match TRBD1. With 0 bases clipped from V and 1 base from J, the junction kept 2 bases outside the gene matches. The germline V gene has CDR1 MGHRA and CDR2 YSYEKL. This CDR3 region has 15 residues. CDR3 region: CASSQEEGANTEAFF. The CDR3 DNA reads TGCGCCAGCAGCCAAGAGGAGGGGGCGAACACTGAAGCTTTCTTT.